The text below deals with one T cell receptor (beta chain). Its matching antigen is unknown. Assay used: immunoSEQ multiplex PCR; TCRdb lists only in-frame clones, some missing. The sample holds some 50,000 clones, just over 85% seen once. The sample belongs to a study of OX40 agonist ivuxolimab in advanced cancers. Study information: The treatment was a fully human IgG2 OX40 agonist, ivuxolimab. People in dose escalation had one of these cancers: hepatocellular carcinoma, melanoma, renal cell or head and neck cancer. Findings and limits, study-wide: Expanded clones were, on average, more numerous in CD8+ T cells than in CD4+.

CDR3 size: 14 residues. Trimming pared 3 bases from V and 0 bases from J, leaving 7 bases between. From germline, CDR1 is SGHRS and CDR2 YFSETQ. The receptor was derived from an adult with an advanced solid tumor such as melanoma, head and neck, liver or kidney cancer. Sequenced material: CD4+ or CD8+ T cells sorted from blood, taken in a trial of the OX40 agonist ivuxolimab. The chain carries TRBV5-1 and TRBJ1-3; D call uncertain. CDR3 bases: TGCGCCAGCAGCTCCGGACCCTCTGGAAACACCATATATTTT. This gives the protein CASSSGPSGNTIYF.